The 13 T cell receptor beta chains below all came from one sample that was sequenced in a study of blood T cell repertoires in COVID-19. Profiled with immunoSEQ multiplex PCR; TCRdb holds only in-frame clones, not every one. This table has about 240,000 clones, roughly 87% appearing once. Sequencing input: PBMCs or T cells enriched from blood (not recorded which). The receptor set was obtained from a woman aged 25-40 years with acute COVID-19.

The CDR3: CASIGRVNSGNTIYF. CDR3 coding DNA: TGTGCCAGCATTGGGCGGGTGAACTCTGGAAACACCATATATTTT. The chain joins TRBV6-5 to TRBJ1-3; D gene unclear. Per the germline V gene, CDR1 is MNHEY and CDR2 is SVGAGI. The CDR3 is 15 residues long. Between the trimmed V and J ends, which lost 7 bases and 0 bases, there was a span of 13 bases.

V and J are TRBV6-2 or TRBV6-3 and TRBJ2-1; 11 bases are a match to TRBD1. The length of the CDR3 is 16 residues. Unmatched junction bases numbered 9, after V lost 6 bases and J lost 5 bases. Germline CDR1 and CDR2: MNHEY and SVGEGT. The CDR3 protein is CASSGHWGQGDNEQFF. As DNA, the CDR3 is TGTGCCAGCAGCGGCCATTGGGGACAGGGGGACAATGAGCAGTTCTTC.

This clone turned up a few times. V is TRBV6-2 or TRBV6-3 and J is TRBJ1-3, with 7 bases fitting TRBD1. Per germline, CDR1 MNHEY and CDR2 SVGEGT. J gave up 0 bases and V 3 bases, and 5 bases lay outside the gene matches. CDR3 length: 16 residues. The CDR3 DNA reads TGTGCCAGCAGTTATCCGGGACAGAGCTCTGGAAACACCATATATTTT. Amino acid sequence: CASSYPGQSSGNTIYF.

The chain recombines TRBV15 with TRBJ2-7; D is perhaps TRBD1 (6 bases). Germline CDR1 LNHNV, CDR2 YYDKDF (reference sequence). The CDR3 spans 14 residues. V was clipped by 3 bases and J by 3 bases, with 12 bases between them. CDR3 in amino acids: CATSSPGVSYEQYF. The CDR3 DNA sequence: TGTGCCACCAGCAGTCCAGGGGTAAGCTACGAGCAGTACTTC.

The chain carries TRBV27 and TRBJ2-2; 9 bases match TRBD2. The CDR3 is made up of 16 amino acids. The germline V gene has CDR1 MNHEY and CDR2 SMNVEV (reference sequence). Losses at the gene ends were 5 bases for V and 4 bases for J; bases not matched to a gene: 8. CDR3 in DNA: TGTGCCAGCAGTCCCTATCTAGCGGGGTTCACCGGGGAGCTGTTTTTT. This sequence encodes CASSPYLAGFTGELFF.

This chain links TRBV2 with TRBJ1-2, with 8 bases aligning to TRBD1. There are 13 residues in the CDR3. Looked up from germline, CDR1 is SNHLY and CDR2 is FYNNEI. V lost 11 bases and J lost 10; bases outside the gene matches: 15. The CDR3 DNA is TGTGCCCAGCTAATTCAGGGGGCAGTTCCCTACACCTTC. Translation gives CAQLIQGAVPYTF.

Only a few counts were recorded for this clone. V gene TRBV10-3 combines with J gene TRBJ1-2, with D possibly being TRBD1 (6 bases). The CDR3 contains 20 residues. Germline lookup yields CDR1 ENHRY and CDR2 SYGVKD. Trimming removed 2 bases from V and 1 base from J, with 26 bases in between. This CDR3 is CAISEPADRVLSKLNYGYTF. The CDR3 DNA reads TGTGCCATCAGTGAGCCTGCGGACAGAGTCCTTTCAAAACTTAACTATGGCTACACCTTC.

The V call is TRBV7-9, the J call TRBJ1-1, with TRBD1 matching 7 bases. The CDR3 has 16 amino acids. J gave up 1 base and V 5 bases, and 10 bases lay outside the gene matches. CDR1 SEHNR and CDR2 FQNEAQ come from the germline V gene (reference sequence). Here the CDR3 reads CASSRLRQGTNTEAFF. The CDR3 DNA follows: TGTGCCAGCAGCCGCCTAAGACAGGGTACGAACACTGAAGCTTTCTTT.

This CDR3 reads CASSYSRPGGEKLFF. The CDR3 DNA sequence: TGTGCCAGCAGTTACTCGAGGCCAGGGGGAGAAAAACTGTTTTTT. This chain links TRBV6-5 with TRBJ1-4; 7 bases agree with TRBD1. CDR1 is MNHEY, CDR2 SVGAGI, per germline. The CDR3 loop spans 15 amino acids. V was clipped by 0 bases and J by 8 bases; unmatched bases: 6.

The chain has TRBV6-5 and TRBJ1-5; D not certain. The germline gives CDR1 MNHEY, CDR2 SVGAGI. The CDR3 length is 14 residues. V shed 5 bases and J shed 5 bases, with 13 bases lying between them. The CDR3 DNA follows: TGTGCCAGCAGTAGGGAGAGGTCCGATCAGCCCCAGCATTTT. This codes for CASSRERSDQPQHF.

For this clone: The sample contains more than one DNA sequence encoding this CDR3. The chain is built from TRBV10-3 and TRBJ1-2; a possible D gene is TRBD1 (6 bases). The CDR3 spans 13 residues. Germline values: CDR1 ENHRY, CDR2 SYGVKD. V lost 6 bases and J 6 bases, leaving 14 bases between the germline ends. The CDR3 loop is CAIRGGPGDGYTF. The CDR3 coding sequence is TGTGCCATCAGGGGGGGGCCCGGGGATGGCTACACCTTC.

CDR3 sequence: CASGFSPTGPNQPQHF. The DNA of the CDR3 is TGTGCTAGTGGTTTCTCCCCTACAGGGCCAAATCAGCCCCAGCATTTT. This rearrangement joins TRBV12-5 to TRBJ1-5; weak D call: TRBD1 (6 bases). The V end was cut by 3 bases, the J end by 4 bases, with 16 bases between. Germline-derived CDR1 and CDR2 are LGHNT and FRNRAP. CDR3 length: 16 residues.

The CDR3 reads CASGTSGSNQPQHF. CDR3 DNA sequence: TGTGCCAGCGGGACATCGGGGAGCAATCAGCCCCAGCATTTT. The rearrangement links TRBV6-5 to TRBJ1-5; the D gene is possibly TRBD1 (6 bases). V shed 8 bases and J shed 1 base, with 12 bases lying between them. The CDR3 spans 14 residues. Germline CDR1 and CDR2: MNHEY and SVGAGI.